Presented here are 32 T cell receptor beta chains from one specimen sequenced in a study of long-term antiretroviral therapy in people with HIV. It was version v3.0 of the immunoSEQ assay that was run at survey level. Generated by immunoSEQ multiplex PCR, the TCRdb table keeps only in-frame clones and is missing some. The table has around 30,000 clones, roughly 92% seen once; the top ten hold 9% to 12%. Specimen: unsorted PBMCs, collected 6.2 years after starting antiretroviral therapy. The receptors come from a man between 35 and 55 years old with HIV.

The chain has TRBV7-6 and TRBJ2-3, with D hard to call. The V gene lost 5 bases and the J gene lost 0 bases, with 21 bases spanning the gap. Looked up from germline, CDR1 is SGHVS and CDR2 is FNYEAQ. The length of the CDR3 is 18 residues. This CDR3 is CASSPWVAAGPSTDTQYF. The CDR3 DNA reads as TGTGCCAGCAGCCCCTGGGTAGCAGCCGGTCCTAGCACAGATACGCAGTATTTT.

The chain employs TRBV9 and TRBJ2-1; D unresolved. Germline CDR1 and CDR2: SGDLS and YYNGEE. V lost 0 bases and J 0 bases, leaving 13 bases between the germline ends. The CDR3 has 17 amino acids. CDR3 amino acids: CASSVANSRSSYNEQFF. Here the CDR3 DNA reads TGTGCCAGCAGCGTAGCGAATAGTCGGAGCTCCTACAATGAGCAGTTCTTC.

This chain connects TRBV19 to TRBJ2-1, with D hard to call. Trimming took 1 base from V and 7 from J, leaving 8 bases between them. Germline CDR1 and CDR2: LNHDA and SQIVND (reference sequence). The CDR3 loop spans 13 amino acids. The CDR3 region has the DNA TGTGCCAGTAGTATAGTTGTGGATAATGAGCAGTTCTTC. It encodes CASSIVVDNEQFF.

The chain carries TRBV18 and TRBJ1-4, with a possible D match to TRBD1 (6 bases). This CDR3 spans 16 amino acids. Germline V gene lookup returns CDR1 KGHSH and CDR2 LQKENI. V dropped 4 bases and J dropped 0 bases, with 12 bases sitting between them. As DNA, the CDR3 is TGTGCCAGCTCACAGTACAGGACAGCAACTAATGAAAAACTGTTTTTT. It is translated as CASSQYRTATNEKLFF.

Only one count was recorded for this clone. V gene TRBV6-5 combines with J gene TRBJ2-7, with D unclear. Per the germline V gene, CDR1 is MNHEY and CDR2 is SVGAGI. V was trimmed by 6 bases and J by 0 bases, leaving 15 bases between them. CDR3 size: 15 residues. The CDR3 here is CASRSPPHFSYEQYF. DNA for the CDR3: TGTGCCAGCAGATCGCCTCCTCATTTCTCCTACGAGCAGTACTTC.

V is TRBV4-1 and J is TRBJ1-2; D is perhaps TRBD1 (6 bases). The CDR3 runs to 15 residues. V was pared by 1 base and J by 4 bases, with 13 bases between. Germline loops: CDR1 MGHRA, CDR2 YSYEKL. CDR3 in DNA: TGCGCCAGCAGCCAAGCCGGAGAGGGGGGCTATGGCTACACCTTC. Protein product: CASSQAGEGGYGYTF.

The V and J genes are TRBV5-8 and TRBJ2-3, with D uncertain. The V end lost 0 bases, the J end lost 2 bases, and 7 bases lay between the germline ends. Germline V gives CDR1 SGHTS, CDR2 YDEGEE. This CDR3 is 14 amino acids long. CDR3 bases: TGTGCCAGCAGCTTGGGTGGTGCCACAGATACGCAGTATTTT. Translated, it gives CASSLGGATDTQYF.

The chain links TRBV7-3 to TRBJ2-1, with TRBD2 matching over 11 bases. Germline V gene sequence: CDR1 SGHTA, CDR2 FQGTGA. The CDR3 sequence is 15 residues long. Unmatched junction bases numbered 1, after V lost 3 bases and J lost 3 bases. As DNA, the CDR3 is TGTGCCAGCAGCTTCACTAGCGGGAGCTACAATGAGCAGTTCTTC. Residues: CASSFTSGSYNEQFF.

The CDR3 sequence is CAISVWGPYNSPLHF. The CDR3 DNA sequence: TGTGCCATCAGTGTTTGGGGACCCTATAATTCACCCCTCCACTTT. The chain combines TRBV10-3 with TRBJ1-6; D is possibly TRBD1 (5 bases). V lost 4 bases and J 2 bases, leaving 9 bases between the germline ends. The germline V gene encodes CDR1 ENHRY and CDR2 SYGVKD. CDR3 size: 15 residues.

The chain recombines TRBV2 with TRBJ2-7; 7 bases are a match to TRBD1. Germline assignment: CDR1 SNHLY and CDR2 FYNNEI. Trimming at V came to 6 bases and at J to 3 bases, leaving 11 bases not matched to a gene. This CDR3 spans 15 amino acids. CDR3 coding DNA: TGTGCCAGCAGCATGAAGTTGACAGGGTTCTACGAGCAGTACTTC. It specifies CASSMKLTGFYEQYF. The variable domain in full, completed from reference TRBV2 and TRBJ2-7, reads EPEVTQTPSHQVTQMGQEVILRCVPISNHLYFYWYRQILGQKVEFLVSFYNNEISEKSEIFDDQFSVERPDGSNFTLKIRSTKLEDSAMYFCASSMKLTGFYEQYFGPGTRLTVT.

The chain uses TRBV9 and TRBJ2-3, with 9 bases aligning to TRBD1. The CDR3 is 14 residues long. From germline, CDR1 is SGDLS and CDR2 YYNGEE. The trim removed 4 bases at V and 4 bases at J, leaving 4 bases unmatched. The CDR3 sequence: CASSPRTGADTQYF. The CDR3 nucleotides are TGTGCCAGCAGCCCCCGGACAGGGGCAGATACGCAGTATTTT.

The chain combines TRBV18 with TRBJ2-7, with 11 bases that match TRBD2. The CDR3 runs to 14 residues. Germline V CDR1 and CDR2: KGHSH, LQKENI. V lost 4 bases, J lost 5 bases, and 4 bases stayed unmatched. The CDR3 sequence is CASSLAGGLNEQYF. The CDR3, as DNA: TGTGCCAGCTCACTAGCGGGAGGGTTGAACGAGCAGTACTTC.

The chain couples TRBV29-1 to TRBJ2-7, with TRBD2 identical over 14 bases. CDR3 length: 13 residues. The V gene end was trimmed by 4 bases and the J gene end by 7 bases; junction bases not matched to a gene: 3. Germline CDR1 SQVTM, CDR2 ANQGSEA. CDR3 sequence: CSVGGLAGVEQYF. The CDR3 bases are TGCAGCGTTGGGGGACTAGCGGGAGTGGAGCAGTACTTC.

This clone occurred once. J is TRBJ2-1 and V is TRBV15; a possible D gene is TRBD1 (5 bases). V lost 7 bases to trimming and J lost 3 bases, with 16 bases between them. There are 15 residues in the CDR3. CDR1 and CDR2 (germline): LNHNV, YYDKDF (reference sequence). The CDR3 is CATKNSATDYNEQFF. CDR3 sequence (DNA): TGTGCCACCAAAAATTCCGCGACAGACTACAATGAGCAGTTCTTC.

The chain combines TRBV6-5 with TRBJ2-1, with TRBD2 matching 7 bases. This CDR3 region has 16 residues. The germline V gene has CDR1 MNHEY and CDR2 SVGAGI. The trim removed 0 bases at V and 6 bases at J, leaving 8 bases unmatched. The CDR3 DNA follows: TGTGCCAGCAGTTACTCGAGGCCGGGAGGCCGCAATGAGCAGTTCTTC. Translation: CASSYSRPGGRNEQFF.

The rearrangement links TRBV6-5 to TRBJ1-5; D uncertain. CDR1 MNHEY and CDR2 SVGAGI come from the germline V gene. The V gene lost 5 bases and the J gene lost 0 bases, with 11 bases spanning the gap. The CDR3 runs 15 residues. The CDR3 region has the DNA TGTGCCAGCAGTATTGACATGTATAGCAATCAGCCCCAGCATTTT. Translation gives CASSIDMYSNQPQHF.

The rearrangement joins TRBV19 to TRBJ2-1, with D perhaps TRBD2 (5 bases). This CDR3 contains 13 residues. Per germline, CDR1 LNHDA and CDR2 SQIVND (reference sequence). Trimming removed 7 bases at V and 6 bases at J, with 13 bases between. Here the CDR3 DNA reads TGTGCCAGTAACGACTTCGGGATCAATGAGCAGTTCTTC. It specifies CASNDFGINEQFF.

This clone showed up just once. The chain employs TRBV5-1 and TRBJ2-2; unclear D gene. V dropped 2 bases and J dropped 0 bases, with 8 bases sitting between them. This CDR3 has 15 amino acids. Looked up from germline, CDR1 is SGHRS and CDR2 is YFSETQ. The CDR3 sequence is CASSFSTTNTGELFF. The CDR3 coding sequence is TGCGCCAGCAGCTTCTCGACAACGAACACCGGGGAGCTGTTTTTT.

The chain combines TRBV7-9 with TRBJ2-1; TRBD2 matches at 10 bases. Germline CDR1 reads SEHNR; CDR2 reads FQNEAQ (reference sequence). J gave up 10 bases and V 1 base, and 4 bases lay outside the gene matches. The CDR3 covers 14 residues. CDR3 sequence reads: CASSLEGLAPEQFF. The DNA for the CDR3 is TGTGCCAGCAGCTTAGAGGGACTAGCGCCCGAGCAGTTCTTC.

This chain links TRBV9 with TRBJ1-2, with a tentative D call TRBD1 (5 bases). The germline V gene has CDR1 SGDLS and CDR2 YYNGEE. V dropped 4 bases and J dropped 4 bases, with 11 bases sitting between them. The CDR3 is 13 residues long. This chain's CDR3 is CASSNQGSYGYTF. The CDR3 DNA reads TGTGCCAGCAGCAATCAGGGTAGCTATGGCTACACCTTC.

The rearrangement links TRBV7-3 to TRBJ2-7, with 7 bases aligning to TRBD1. The ends lost 0 bases at V and 0 bases at J; junction bases unmatched: 5. Germline V CDR1 and CDR2: SGHTA, FQGTGA. This CDR3 has 16 amino acids. CDR3 protein: CASSLTPGGSSYEQYF. The CDR3 DNA is TGTGCCAGCAGCTTAACGCCAGGGGGAAGCTCCTACGAGCAGTACTTC.

The genes are TRBV15 and TRBJ1-1; D is unresolved. The germline V gene has CDR1 LNHNV and CDR2 YYDKDF (reference sequence). V was clipped by 0 bases and J by 8 bases, with 13 bases between them. The CDR3 sequence is 14 residues long. This CDR3 is CATSRDQSQPEAFF. CDR3 nucleotide sequence: TGTGCCACCAGCAGAGATCAATCACAGCCCGAAGCTTTCTTT.

For the CDR3, the DNA is TGTGCCAGCAGCGGGGGACAGGGGAAACTCACAGATACGCAGTATTTT. This translates into CASSGGQGKLTDTQYF. V and J are TRBV9 and TRBJ2-3; TRBD1 matches 10 bases. Per germline, CDR1 SGDLS and CDR2 YYNGEE. CDR3 size: 16 residues. Trimming cost V 3 bases and J 2 bases; bases outside gene matches: 6.

The J gene is TRBJ1-4, the V gene TRBV7-6; TRBD1 is a possible D gene (6 bases). CDR1 and CDR2 from the germline V gene are SGHVS and FNYEAQ. CDR3 length equals 14 residues. The V end was cut by 2 bases, the J end by 7 bases, with 11 bases between. CDR3 loop: CASSLRGGAEKLFF. The CDR3 coding sequence is TGTGCCAGCAGCTTACGGGGGGGCGCTGAAAAACTGTTTTTT. The whole variable domain, remainder taken from reference TRBV7-6 and TRBJ1-4, is GAGVSQSPRYKVTKRGQDVALRCDPISGHVSLYWYRQALGQGPEFLTYFNYEAQQDKSGLPNDRFSAERPEGSISTLTIQRTEQRDSAMYRCASSLRGGAEKLFFGSGTQLSVL.

The chain combines TRBV20-1 with TRBJ2-1; 8 nucleotides agree with TRBD2. The germline V gene encodes CDR1 DFQATT and CDR2 SNEGSKA (reference sequence). The CDR3 has 11 amino acids. The CDR3 bases are TGCTCCTCCGGGAGGGGGAATGAGCAGTTCTTC. Protein: CSSGRGNEQFF.

The chain employs TRBV7-9 and TRBJ1-1; D ambiguous. Trimming left V 10 bases short and J 3 bases short, with 12 bases between. The V gene's germline CDR1 is SEHNR and CDR2 FQNEAQ (reference sequence). The CDR3 has 12 amino acids. The DNA for the CDR3 is TGTGCCACGAACCCTGGGTACACTGAAGCTTTCTTT. This sequence encodes CATNPGYTEAFF.

There are a few counts of this clone. The rearrangement joins TRBV29-1 to TRBJ2-5; 7 bases align to TRBD2. The V and J ends lost 7 bases and 5 bases, in that order; junction bases with no gene match: 7. In germline, CDR1 is SQVTM, CDR2 ANQGSEA. CDR3 length: 12 residues. The CDR3 DNA is TGCAGCGCCTTCGGGGGAGGGGAGACCCAGTACTTC. Protein: CSAFGGGETQYF.

V usage is TRBV5-1 and J usage is TRBJ2-1; D is unclear. CDR3 length equals 13 residues. Germline CDR1 and CDR2: SGHRS and YFSETQ. Trimming removed 0 bases from V and 6 bases from J, with 7 bases in between. CDR3 amino acids: CASSLASANEQFF. DNA for the CDR3: TGCGCCAGCAGCTTGGCAAGCGCCAATGAGCAGTTCTTC.

The chain combines TRBV27 with TRBJ2-3; 7 bases are a match to TRBD2. Germline V gene lookup returns CDR1 MNHEY and CDR2 SMNVEV (reference sequence). V shed 6 bases and J 2 bases; nucleotides not matched to a gene: 14. This CDR3 has 17 residues. DNA of the CDR3: TGTGCCAGCAGCTTTATCGGGAAGCGGGAAGACACAGATACGCAGTATTTT. Protein product: CASSFIGKREDTDTQYF.

This clone has just a few counts. The genes are TRBV2 and TRBJ1-1, with D unresolved. The V gene's germline CDR1 is SNHLY and CDR2 FYNNEI. This CDR3 has 12 amino acids. The V and J ends lost 6 bases and 6 bases respectively, with 11 bases between them. The CDR3 DNA reads as TGTGCCAGCAGAACGTCTGTCCCTGAAGCTTTCTTT. It is translated as CASRTSVPEAFF. Combining the CDR3 with reference TRBV2 and TRBJ1-1 gives the whole variable domain EPEVTQTPSHQVTQMGQEVILRCVPISNHLYFYWYRQILGQKVEFLVSFYNNEISEKSEIFDDQFSVERPDGSNFTLKIRSTKLEDSAMYFCASRTSVPEAFFGQGTRLTVV.

The chain carries TRBV9 and TRBJ2-7; no clear D gene. The CDR3 totals 15 residues. The V end was cut by 0 bases, the J end by 0 bases, with 10 bases between. Germline V gives CDR1 SGDLS, CDR2 YYNGEE. The CDR3 loop is CASSVEASLSYEQYF. For the CDR3, the DNA is TGTGCCAGCAGCGTAGAGGCTTCACTCTCCTACGAGCAGTACTTC.

The chain recombines TRBV6-5 with TRBJ1-1, with no clear D. The CDR3 length is 11 residues. Germline CDR1 MNHEY, CDR2 SVGAGI. V was clipped by 3 bases and J by 5 bases, with 4 bases between them. CDR3 DNA sequence: TGTGCCAGCAGTTATGCAACTGAAGCTTTCTTT. Translation gives CASSYATEAFF.